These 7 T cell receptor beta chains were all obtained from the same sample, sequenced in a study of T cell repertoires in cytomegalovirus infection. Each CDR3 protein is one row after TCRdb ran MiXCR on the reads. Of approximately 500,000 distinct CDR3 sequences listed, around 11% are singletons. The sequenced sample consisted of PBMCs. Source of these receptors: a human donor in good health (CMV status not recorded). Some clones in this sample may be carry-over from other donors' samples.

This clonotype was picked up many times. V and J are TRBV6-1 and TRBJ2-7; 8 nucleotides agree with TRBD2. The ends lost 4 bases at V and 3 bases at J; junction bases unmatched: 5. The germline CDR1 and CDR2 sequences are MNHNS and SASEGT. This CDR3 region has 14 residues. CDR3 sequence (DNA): TGTGCCAGCAGTGCCGGGACTAGGGGCTACGAGCAGTACTTC. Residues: CASSAGTRGYEQYF.

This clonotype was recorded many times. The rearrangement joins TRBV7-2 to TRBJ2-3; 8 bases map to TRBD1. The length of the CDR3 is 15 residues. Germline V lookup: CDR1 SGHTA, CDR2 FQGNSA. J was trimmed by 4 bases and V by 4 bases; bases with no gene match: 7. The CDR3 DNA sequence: TGTGCCAGCAGCTGGACAGGGAGGCCCCCAGATACGCAGTATTTT. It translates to CASSWTGRPPDTQYF.

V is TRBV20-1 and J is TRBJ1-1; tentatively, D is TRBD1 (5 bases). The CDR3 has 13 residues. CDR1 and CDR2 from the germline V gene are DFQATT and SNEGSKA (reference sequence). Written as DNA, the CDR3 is TGCATGGCCGGGGCCGGGAGGAATACTGAAGCTTTCTTT. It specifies CMAGAGRNTEAFF.

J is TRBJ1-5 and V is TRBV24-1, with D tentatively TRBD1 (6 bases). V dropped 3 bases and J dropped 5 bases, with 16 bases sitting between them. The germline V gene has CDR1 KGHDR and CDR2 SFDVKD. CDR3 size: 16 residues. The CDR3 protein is CATSDPAWGADQPQHF. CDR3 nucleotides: TGTGCCACCAGTGATCCGGCGTGGGGGGCTGATCAGCCCCAGCATTTT.

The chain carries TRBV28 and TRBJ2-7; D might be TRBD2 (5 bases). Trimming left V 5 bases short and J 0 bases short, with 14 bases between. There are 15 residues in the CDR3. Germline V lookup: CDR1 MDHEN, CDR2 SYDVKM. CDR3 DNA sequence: TGTGCCAGCAGTGTCGAGACGGGGAGCTCCTACGAGCAGTACTTC. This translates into CASSVETGSSYEQYF.

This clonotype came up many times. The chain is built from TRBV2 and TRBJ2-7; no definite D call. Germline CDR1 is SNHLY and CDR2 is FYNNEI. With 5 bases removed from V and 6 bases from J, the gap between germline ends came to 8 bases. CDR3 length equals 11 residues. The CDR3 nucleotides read TGTGCCAGCAGTCTGTTGGTCGAGCAGTACTTC. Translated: CASSLLVEQYF.

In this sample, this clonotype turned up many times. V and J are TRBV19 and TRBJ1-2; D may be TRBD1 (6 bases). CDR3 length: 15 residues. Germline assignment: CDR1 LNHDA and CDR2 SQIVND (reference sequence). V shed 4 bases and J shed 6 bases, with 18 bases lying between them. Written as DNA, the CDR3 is TGTGCCAGTAGTAACCGGGACACCGGAAGGGATGGCTACACCTTC. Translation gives CASSNRDTGRDGYTF.